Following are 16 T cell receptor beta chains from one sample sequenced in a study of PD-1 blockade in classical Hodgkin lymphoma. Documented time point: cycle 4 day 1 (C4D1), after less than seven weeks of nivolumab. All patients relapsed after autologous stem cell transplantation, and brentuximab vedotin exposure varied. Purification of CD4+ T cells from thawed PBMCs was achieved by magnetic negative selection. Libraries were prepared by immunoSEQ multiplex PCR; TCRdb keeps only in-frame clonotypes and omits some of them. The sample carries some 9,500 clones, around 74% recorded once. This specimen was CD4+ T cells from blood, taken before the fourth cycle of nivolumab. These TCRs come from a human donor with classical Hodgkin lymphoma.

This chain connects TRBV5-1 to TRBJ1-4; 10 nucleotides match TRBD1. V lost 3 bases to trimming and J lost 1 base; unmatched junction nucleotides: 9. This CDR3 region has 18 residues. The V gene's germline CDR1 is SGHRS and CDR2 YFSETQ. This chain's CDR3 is CASSYSTGGQITNEKLFF. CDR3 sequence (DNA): TGCGCCAGCAGCTACTCGACAGGGGGCCAGATAACTAATGAAAAACTGTTTTTT. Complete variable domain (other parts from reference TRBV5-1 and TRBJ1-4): KAGVTQTPRYLIKTRGQQVTLSCSPISGHRSVSWYQQTPGQGLQFLFEYFSETQRNKGNFPGRFSGRQFSNSRSEMNVSTLELGDSALYLCASSYSTGGQITNEKLFFGSGTQLSVL.

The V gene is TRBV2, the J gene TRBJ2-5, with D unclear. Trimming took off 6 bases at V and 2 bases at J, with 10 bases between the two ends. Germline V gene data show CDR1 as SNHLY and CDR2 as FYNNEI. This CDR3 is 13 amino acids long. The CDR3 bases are TGTGCCAGCAGCCCAAATTATCAAGAGACCCAGTACTTC. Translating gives CASSPNYQETQYF.

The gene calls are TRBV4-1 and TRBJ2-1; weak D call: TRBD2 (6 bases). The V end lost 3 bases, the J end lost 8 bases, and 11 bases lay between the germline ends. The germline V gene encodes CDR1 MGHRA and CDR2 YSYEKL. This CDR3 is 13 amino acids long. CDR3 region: CASSQPRDYEQFF. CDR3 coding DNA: TGCGCCAGCAGCCAGCCGCGGGACTATGAGCAGTTCTTC.

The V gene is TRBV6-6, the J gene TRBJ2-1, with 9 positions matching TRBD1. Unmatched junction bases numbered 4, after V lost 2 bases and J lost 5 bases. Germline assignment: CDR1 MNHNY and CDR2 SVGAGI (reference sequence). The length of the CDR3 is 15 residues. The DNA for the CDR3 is TGTGCCAGCAGTTACGAGGGACAGGGCAACAATGAGCAGTTCTTC. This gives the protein CASSYEGQGNNEQFF.

This chain's CDR3 is CASSPKSYSNQPQHF. DNA for the CDR3: TGTGCCAGCAGCCCAAAGAGTTATAGCAATCAGCCCCAGCATTTT. The genes are TRBV5-8 and TRBJ1-5; D ambiguous. CDR1 is SGHTS and CDR2 is YDEGEE in the germline V gene. The CDR3 is made up of 15 amino acids. V was pared by 4 bases and J by 0 bases, with 11 bases between.

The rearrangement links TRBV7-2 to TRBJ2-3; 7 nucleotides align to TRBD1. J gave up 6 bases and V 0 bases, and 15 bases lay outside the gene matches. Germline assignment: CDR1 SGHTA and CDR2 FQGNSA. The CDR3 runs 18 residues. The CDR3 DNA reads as TGTGCCAGCAGCTTAGCGCGGCGGAGGACAGGCCGAGGTGATACGCAGTATTTT. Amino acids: CASSLARRRTGRGDTQYF.

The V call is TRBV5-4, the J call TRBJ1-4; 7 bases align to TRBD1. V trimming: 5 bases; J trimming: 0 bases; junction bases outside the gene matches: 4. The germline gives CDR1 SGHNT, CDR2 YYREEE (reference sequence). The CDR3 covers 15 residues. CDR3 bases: TGTGCCAGCAGTTCGCAGGGGGCAACTAATGAAAAACTGTTTTTT. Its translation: CASSSQGATNEKLFF.

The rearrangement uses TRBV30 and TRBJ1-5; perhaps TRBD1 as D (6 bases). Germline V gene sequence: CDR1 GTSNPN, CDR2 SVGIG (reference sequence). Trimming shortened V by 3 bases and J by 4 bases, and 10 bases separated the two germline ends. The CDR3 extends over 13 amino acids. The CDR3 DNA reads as TGTGCCTGGAGGCAGGGGCCTAATCAGCCCCAGCATTTT. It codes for CAWRQGPNQPQHF.

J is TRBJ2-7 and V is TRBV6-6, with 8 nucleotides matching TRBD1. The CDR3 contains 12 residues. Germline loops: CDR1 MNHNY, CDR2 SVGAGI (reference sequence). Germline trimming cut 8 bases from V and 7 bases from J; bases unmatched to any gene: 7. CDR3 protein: CASSGQVKEQYF. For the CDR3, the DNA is TGTGCCAGCTCGGGACAGGTCAAGGAGCAGTACTTC.

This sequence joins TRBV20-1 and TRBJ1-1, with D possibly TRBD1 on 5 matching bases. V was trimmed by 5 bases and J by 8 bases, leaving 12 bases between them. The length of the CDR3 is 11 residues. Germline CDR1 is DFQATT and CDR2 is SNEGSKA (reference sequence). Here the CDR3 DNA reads TGCAGTGCTCCTGGGACGACCGAAGCTTTCTTT. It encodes CSAPGTTEAFF.

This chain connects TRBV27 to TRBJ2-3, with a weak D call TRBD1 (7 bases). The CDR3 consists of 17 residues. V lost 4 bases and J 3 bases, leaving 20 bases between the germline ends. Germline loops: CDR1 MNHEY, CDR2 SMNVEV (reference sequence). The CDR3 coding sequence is TGTGCCAGCAGTTCGTTTTTAGTGTCAGGGGGGACAGATACGCAGTATTTT. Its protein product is CASSSFLVSGGTDTQYF.

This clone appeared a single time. As DNA, the CDR3 is TGTGCCAGCAGCCGAACGATGAGAAATAACTATGGCTACACCTTC. This sequence encodes CASSRTMRNNYGYTF. The chain couples TRBV21-1 to TRBJ1-2. TRBV21-1 is a known pseudogene. This CDR3 is 15 amino acids long.

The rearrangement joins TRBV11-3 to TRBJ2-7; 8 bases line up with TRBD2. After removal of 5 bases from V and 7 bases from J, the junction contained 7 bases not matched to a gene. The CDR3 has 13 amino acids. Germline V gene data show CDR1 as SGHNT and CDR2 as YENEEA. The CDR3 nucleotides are TGTGCCAGCAGCAAGGGCCGGGGGGGAGAGCAGTACTTC. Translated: CASSKGRGGEQYF.

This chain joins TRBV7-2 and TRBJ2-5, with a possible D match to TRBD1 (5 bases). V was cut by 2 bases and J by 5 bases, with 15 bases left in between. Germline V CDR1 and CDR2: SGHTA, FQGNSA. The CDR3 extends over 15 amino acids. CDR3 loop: CASSLLSTASETQYF. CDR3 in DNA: TGTGCCAGCAGCTTACTCTCGACAGCCAGTGAGACCCAGTACTTC.

The CDR3 here is CASRFLGDTQYF. For the CDR3, the DNA is TGTGCCAGCAGGTTTCTAGGGGATACGCAGTATTTT. The J gene is TRBJ2-3, the V gene TRBV28; the D is unclear. The V gene's germline CDR1 is MDHEN and CDR2 SYDVKM. The CDR3 spans 12 residues. The V gene lost 6 bases and the J gene lost 6 bases, with 10 bases spanning the gap. Looking up the rest from reference TRBV28 and TRBJ2-3 gives the full variable domain: DVKVTQSSRYLVKRTGEKVFLECVQDMDHENMFWYRQDPGLGLRLIYFSYDVKMKEKGDIPEGYSVSREKKERFSLILESASTNQTSMYLCASRFLGDTQYFGPGTRLTVL.

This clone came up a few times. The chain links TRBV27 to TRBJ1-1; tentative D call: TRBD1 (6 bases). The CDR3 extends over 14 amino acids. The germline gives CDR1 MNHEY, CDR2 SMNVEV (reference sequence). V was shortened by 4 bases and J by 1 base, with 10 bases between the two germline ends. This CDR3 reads CASSYGRGNTEAFF. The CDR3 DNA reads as TGTGCCAGCAGTTATGGCAGGGGGAACACTGAAGCTTTCTTT.